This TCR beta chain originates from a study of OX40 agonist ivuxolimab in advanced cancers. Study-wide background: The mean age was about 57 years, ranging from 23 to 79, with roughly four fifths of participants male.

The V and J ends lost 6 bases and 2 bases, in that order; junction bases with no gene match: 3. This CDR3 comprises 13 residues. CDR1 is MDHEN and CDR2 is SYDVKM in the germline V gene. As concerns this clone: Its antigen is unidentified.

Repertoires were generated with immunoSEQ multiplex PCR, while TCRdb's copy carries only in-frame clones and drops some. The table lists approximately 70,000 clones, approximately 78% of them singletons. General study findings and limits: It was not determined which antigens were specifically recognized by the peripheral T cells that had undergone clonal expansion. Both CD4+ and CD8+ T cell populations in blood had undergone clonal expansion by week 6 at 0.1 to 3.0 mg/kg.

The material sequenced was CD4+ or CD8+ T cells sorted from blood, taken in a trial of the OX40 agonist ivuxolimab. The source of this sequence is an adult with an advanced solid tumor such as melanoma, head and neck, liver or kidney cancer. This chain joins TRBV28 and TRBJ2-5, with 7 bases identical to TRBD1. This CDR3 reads CASRTRGQETQYF. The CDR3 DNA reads TGTGCCAGCAGGACCAGGGGGCAAGAGACCCAGTACTTC.